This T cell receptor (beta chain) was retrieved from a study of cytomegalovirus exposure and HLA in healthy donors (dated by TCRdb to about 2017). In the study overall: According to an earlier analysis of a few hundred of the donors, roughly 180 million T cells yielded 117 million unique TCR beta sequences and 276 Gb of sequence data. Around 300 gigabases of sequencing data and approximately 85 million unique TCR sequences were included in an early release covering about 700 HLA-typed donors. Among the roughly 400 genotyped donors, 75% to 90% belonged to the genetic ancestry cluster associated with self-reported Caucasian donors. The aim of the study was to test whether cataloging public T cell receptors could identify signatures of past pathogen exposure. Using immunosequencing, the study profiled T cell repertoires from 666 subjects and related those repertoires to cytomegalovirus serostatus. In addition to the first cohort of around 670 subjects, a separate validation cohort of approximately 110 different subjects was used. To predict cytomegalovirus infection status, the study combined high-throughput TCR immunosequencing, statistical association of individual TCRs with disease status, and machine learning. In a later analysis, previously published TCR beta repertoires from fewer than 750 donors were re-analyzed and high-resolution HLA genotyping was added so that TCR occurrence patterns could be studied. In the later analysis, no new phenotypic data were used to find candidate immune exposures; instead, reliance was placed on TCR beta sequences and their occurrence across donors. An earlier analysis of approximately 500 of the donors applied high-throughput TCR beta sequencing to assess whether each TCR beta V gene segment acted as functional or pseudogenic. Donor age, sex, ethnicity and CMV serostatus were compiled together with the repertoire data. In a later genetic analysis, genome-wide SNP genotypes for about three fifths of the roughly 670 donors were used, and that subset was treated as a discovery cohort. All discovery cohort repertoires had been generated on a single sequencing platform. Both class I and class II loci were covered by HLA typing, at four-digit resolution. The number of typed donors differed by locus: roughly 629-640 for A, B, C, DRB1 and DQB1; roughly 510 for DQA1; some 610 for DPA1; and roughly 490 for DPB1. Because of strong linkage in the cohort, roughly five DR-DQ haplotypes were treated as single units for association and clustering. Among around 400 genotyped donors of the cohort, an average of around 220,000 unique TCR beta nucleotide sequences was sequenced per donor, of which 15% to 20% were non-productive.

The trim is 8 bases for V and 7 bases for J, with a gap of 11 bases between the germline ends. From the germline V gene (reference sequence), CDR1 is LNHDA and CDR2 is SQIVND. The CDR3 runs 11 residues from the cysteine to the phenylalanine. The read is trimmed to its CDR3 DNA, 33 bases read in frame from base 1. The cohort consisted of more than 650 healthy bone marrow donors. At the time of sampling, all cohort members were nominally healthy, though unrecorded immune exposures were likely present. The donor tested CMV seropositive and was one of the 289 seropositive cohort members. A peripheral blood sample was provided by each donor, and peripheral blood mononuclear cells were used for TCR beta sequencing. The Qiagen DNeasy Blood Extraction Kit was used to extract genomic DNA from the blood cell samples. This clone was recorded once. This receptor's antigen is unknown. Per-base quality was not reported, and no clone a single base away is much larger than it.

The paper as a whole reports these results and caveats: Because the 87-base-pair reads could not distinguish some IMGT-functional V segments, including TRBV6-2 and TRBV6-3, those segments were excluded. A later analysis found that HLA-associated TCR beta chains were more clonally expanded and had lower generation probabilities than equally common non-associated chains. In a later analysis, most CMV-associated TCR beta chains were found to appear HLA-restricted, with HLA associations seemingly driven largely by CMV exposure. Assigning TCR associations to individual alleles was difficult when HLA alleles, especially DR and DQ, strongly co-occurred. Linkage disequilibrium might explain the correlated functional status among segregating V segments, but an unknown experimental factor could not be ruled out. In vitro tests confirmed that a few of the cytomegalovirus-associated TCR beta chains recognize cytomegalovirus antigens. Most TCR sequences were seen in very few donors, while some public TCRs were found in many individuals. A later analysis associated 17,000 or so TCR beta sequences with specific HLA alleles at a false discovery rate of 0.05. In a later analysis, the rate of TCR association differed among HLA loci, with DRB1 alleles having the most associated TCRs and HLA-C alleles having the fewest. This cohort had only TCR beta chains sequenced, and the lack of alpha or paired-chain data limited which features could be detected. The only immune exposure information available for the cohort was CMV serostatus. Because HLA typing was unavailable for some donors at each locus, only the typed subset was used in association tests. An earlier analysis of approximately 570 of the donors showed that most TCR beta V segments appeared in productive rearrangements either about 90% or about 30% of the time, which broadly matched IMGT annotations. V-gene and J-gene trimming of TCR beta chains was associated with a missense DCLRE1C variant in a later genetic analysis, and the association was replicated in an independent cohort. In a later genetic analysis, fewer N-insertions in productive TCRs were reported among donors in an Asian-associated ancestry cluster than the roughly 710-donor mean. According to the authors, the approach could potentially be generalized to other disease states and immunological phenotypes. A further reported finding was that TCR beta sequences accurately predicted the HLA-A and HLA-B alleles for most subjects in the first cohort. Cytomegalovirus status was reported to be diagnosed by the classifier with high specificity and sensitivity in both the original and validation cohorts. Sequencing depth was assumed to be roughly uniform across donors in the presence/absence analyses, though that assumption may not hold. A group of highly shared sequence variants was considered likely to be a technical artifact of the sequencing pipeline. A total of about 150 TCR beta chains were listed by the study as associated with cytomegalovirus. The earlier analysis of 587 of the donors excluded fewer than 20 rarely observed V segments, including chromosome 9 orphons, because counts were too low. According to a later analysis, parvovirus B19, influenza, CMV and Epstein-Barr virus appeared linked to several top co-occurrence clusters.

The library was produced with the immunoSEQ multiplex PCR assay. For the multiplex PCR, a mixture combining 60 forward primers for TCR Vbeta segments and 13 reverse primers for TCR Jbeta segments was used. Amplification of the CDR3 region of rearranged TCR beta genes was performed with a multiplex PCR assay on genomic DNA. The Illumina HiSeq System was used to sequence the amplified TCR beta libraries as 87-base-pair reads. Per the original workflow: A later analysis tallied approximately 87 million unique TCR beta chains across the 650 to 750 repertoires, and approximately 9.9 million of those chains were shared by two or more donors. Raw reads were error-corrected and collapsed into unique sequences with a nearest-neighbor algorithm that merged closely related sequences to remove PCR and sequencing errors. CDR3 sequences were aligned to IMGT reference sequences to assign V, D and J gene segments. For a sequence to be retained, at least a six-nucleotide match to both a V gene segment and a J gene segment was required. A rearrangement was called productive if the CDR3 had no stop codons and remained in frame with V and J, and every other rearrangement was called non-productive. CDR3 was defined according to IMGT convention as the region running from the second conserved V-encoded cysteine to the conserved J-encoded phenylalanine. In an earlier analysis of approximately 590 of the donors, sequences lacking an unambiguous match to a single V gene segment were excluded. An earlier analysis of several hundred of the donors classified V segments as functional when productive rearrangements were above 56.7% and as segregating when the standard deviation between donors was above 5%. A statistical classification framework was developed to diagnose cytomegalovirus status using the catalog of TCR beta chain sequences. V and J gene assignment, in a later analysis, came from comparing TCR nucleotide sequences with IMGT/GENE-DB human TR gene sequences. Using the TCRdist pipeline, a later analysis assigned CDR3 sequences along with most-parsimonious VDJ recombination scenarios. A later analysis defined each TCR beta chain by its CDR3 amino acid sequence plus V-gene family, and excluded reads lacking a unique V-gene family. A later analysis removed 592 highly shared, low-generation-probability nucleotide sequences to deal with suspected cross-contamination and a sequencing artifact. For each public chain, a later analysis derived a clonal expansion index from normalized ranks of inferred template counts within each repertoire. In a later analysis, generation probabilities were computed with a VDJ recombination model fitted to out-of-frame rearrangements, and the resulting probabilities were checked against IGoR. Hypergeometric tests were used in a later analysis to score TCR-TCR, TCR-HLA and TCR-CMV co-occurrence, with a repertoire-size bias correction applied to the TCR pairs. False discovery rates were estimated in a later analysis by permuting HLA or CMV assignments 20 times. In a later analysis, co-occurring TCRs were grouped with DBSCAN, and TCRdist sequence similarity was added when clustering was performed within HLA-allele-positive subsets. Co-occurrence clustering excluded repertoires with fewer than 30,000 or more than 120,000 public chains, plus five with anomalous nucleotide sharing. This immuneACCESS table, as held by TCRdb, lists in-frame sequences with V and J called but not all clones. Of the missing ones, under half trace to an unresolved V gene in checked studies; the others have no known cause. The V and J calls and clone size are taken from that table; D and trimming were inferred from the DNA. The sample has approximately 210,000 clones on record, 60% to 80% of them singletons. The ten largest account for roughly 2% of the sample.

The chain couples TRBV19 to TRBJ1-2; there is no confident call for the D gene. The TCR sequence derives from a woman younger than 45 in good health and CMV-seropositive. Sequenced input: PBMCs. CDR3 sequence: CASELGRGYTF. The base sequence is TGTGCCAGTGAGTTGGGCCGTGGCTACACCTTC. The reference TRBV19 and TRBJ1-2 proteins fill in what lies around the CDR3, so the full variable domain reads DGGITQSPKYLFRKEGQNVTLSCEQNLNHDAMYWYRQDPGQGLRLIYYSQIVNDFQKGDIAEGYSVSREKKESFPLTVTSAQKNPTAFYLCASELGRGYTFGSGTRLTVV.